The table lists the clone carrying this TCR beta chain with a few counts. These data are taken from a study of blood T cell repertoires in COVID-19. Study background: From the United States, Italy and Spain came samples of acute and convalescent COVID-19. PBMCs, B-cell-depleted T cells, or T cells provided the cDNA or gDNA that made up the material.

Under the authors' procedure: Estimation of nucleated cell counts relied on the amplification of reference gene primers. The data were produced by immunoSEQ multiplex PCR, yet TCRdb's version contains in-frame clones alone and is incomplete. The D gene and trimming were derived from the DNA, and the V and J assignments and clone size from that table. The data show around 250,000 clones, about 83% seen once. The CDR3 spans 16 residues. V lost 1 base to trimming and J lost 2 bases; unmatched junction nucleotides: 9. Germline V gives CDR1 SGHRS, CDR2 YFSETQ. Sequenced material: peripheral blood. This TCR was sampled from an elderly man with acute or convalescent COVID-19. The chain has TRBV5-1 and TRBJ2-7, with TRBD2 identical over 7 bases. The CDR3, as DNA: TGCGCCAGCAGCTTGCCACGCGGACTAGGGACCTACGAGCAGTACTTC. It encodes CASSLPRGLGTYEQYF.